This TCR beta chain was found in a study of neurological immune-mediated disorders (dated by TCRdb to the late 2010s). With regard to the full study: Of the 35 or so multiple sclerosis patients, about 31 had relapsing-remitting MS and 3 had secondary progressive MS. Using UMI-based sequencing, the study compared peripheral blood TCR-beta repertoires from patients with HTLV-I-associated myelopathy (HAM/TSP), patients with multiple sclerosis, and healthy controls. The 90 to 120 TCR-beta libraries covered PBMC samples along with longitudinal samples, technical triplicates, and paired sorted CD4+ and CD8+ T-cell subsets. The cohort comprised around 70 subjects: 14 HAM/TSP patients, 35 or so multiple sclerosis patients and about 20 healthy controls. General conclusions and limits of the study: The highest TCR clonal expansion was observed in HAM/TSP patients, whereas the lowest was observed in MS patients, even when compared with healthy controls. Across subjects, expanded clones never shared an identical CDR3 amino acid sequence, which suggests that the TCR-beta repertoires in every group were private. The MS cluster was not associated with any clinical or MRI features, and the authors stated that larger cohorts are needed. Phylogenetic analysis grouped repertoires from 18 of 34 MS patients into a cluster of related CDR3 sequences, suggesting a possible repertoire-level signature.

cDNA synthesis used template-switch 5'RACE with a primer carrying a 10-nucleotide random unique molecular identifier tagging each TCR transcript. Every sequencing run yielded over 160 million TCR-beta sequences covering 15-18 subjects. The RNeasy kit was used for extraction of total RNA. The KAPA Real-time Library Amplification kit was used to amplify TCR-beta VDJ regions with primers for the TCR constant region and the 5'RACE anchor. A first PCR added sample indexes and Illumina adaptors, after which a second PCR increased the library yield. After Ampure bead purification, the TCR product of roughly 650 bp was size-selected on a 2% E-gel SizeSelection system. Library quality was checked on a Bioanalyzer, concentration was measured with Qubit, and libraries were quantified with the Kapa Library Quantification kit before pooling. Paired-end 2 x 150 bp sequencing of the libraries was performed on an Illumina HiSeq 2500. To increase sequence diversity, roughly 24-30% phiX was spiked into each library pool. As for the original processing: The UMI-based MiGEC pipeline processed quality-filtered reads and removed over 80% of raw TCR sequences during error correction. IMGT germline references were used for aligning VDJ genes, and each clonotype was defined as a unique CDR3 amino acid sequence together with its V-J genes. Clonal expansion, Shannon diversity and CDR3 relatedness (CalcPairwiseDistances, ClusterSamples) were evaluated with VDJtools, and phylogenetic trees were built with CLCbio workbench. Using coefficient-of-variation modelling across technical triplicates, the study counted a clone as expanded if it had at least 8 unique UMIs. In-frame beta chains were kept once TCRdb had trimmed the public reads at Q25 with fastp and called clones with MiXCR. Here each entry gathers all rows of one CDR3 protein and keeps the most common genes and DNA. The V and J calls here are based on TCRdb, not the publication. Recorded for this sample are 87,000 or so distinct CDR3 sequences; roughly 3.5% of them occurred a single time. In total, the top ten clones hold around 3.1% of the sample.

For unsorted PBMC libraries, 2 million PBMCs were used after storage in RNAlater at -80 degrees C until RNA extraction. Multiple sclerosis patients were enrolled in a US clinical protocol evaluating disease progression by magnetic resonance imaging. Peripheral blood was subjected to Ficoll-Hypaque density gradient centrifugation to isolate PBMCs, which were then cryopreserved in liquid nitrogen. This clonotype has at least ten counts. It has no known antigen specificity. The sample holds no much larger clone one base away, and base qualities are not on file. The CDR3 holds 13 amino acids from the cysteine to the phenylalanine. Kept here is only the CDR3 DNA, which spans 39 bases and is read in frame from base 1. Trimming at the junction amounts to 6 bases on V and 4 bases on J, and the germline ends lie 15 bases apart. From the germline V gene (reference sequence), CDR1 is DFQATT and CDR2 is SNEGSKA.

The sequence is built from TRBV20-1 and TRBJ1-1; the D region possibly corresponds to TRBD1 (5 bases align). The sample taken for sequencing was PBMCs. This TCR derives from a woman aged 50 to 60 with multiple sclerosis. The CDR3 protein: CSAQRTGTTEAFF. The nucleotide sequence is TGCAGTGCACAGAGGACGGGGACCACTGAAGCTTTCTTT.